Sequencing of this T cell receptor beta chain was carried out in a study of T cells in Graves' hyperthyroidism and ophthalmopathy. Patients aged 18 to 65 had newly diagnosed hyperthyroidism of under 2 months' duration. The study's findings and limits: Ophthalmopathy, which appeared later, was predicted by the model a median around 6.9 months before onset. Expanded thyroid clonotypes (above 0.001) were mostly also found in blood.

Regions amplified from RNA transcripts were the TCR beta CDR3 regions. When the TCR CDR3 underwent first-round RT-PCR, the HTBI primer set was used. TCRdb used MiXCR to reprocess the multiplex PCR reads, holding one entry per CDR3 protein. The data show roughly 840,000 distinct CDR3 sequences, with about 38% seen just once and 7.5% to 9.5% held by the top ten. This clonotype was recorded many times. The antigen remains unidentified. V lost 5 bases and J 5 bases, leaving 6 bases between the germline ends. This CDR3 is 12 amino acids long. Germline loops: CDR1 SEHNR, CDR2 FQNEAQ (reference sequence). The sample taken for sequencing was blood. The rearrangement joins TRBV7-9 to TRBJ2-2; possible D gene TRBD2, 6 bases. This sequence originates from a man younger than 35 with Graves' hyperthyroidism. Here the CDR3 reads CASSRETGELFF. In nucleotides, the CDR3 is TGTGCCAGCAGCCGGGAGACCGGGGAGCTGTTTTTT. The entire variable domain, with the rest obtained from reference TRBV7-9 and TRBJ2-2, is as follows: DTGVSQNPRHKITKRGQNVTFRCDPISEHNRLYWYRQTLGQGPEFLTYFQNEAQLEKSRLLSDRFSAERPKGSFSTLEIQRTEQGDSAMYLCASSRETGELFFGEGSRLTVL.